The next 32 T cell receptor beta chains were all read from a single sample in a study of Tregs in tolerant kidney transplant recipients. Assay: immunoSEQ multiplex PCR; the TCRdb copy retains only in-frame clones and omits some. This sample's table has around 33,000 clones. The material sequenced was CD8+ T cells from blood, taken before the transplant. The receptors shown here come from a human donor who received a combined kidney and bone marrow transplant.

As regards this clone: Read coverage stops 3 residues before the CDR3 terminus; the germline J gene supplies the remainder. The chain uses TRBV5-1 and TRBJ1-2; D is ambiguous. This CDR3 has 14 amino acids. V lost 2 bases, J lost 6 bases, and 14 bases lay in between. Germline V lookup: CDR1 SGHRS, CDR2 YFSETQ. CDR3 residues: CASSFTGLGDGYTF. Incomplete CDR3 DNA: TGCGCCAGCAGCTTTACGGGGTTGGGTGATGGC.

CDR3 DNA, as far as it was read: TGCGCCAGCAGCTTACGGGGGGCGGGCTACAATGAG. Translated, it gives CASSLRGAGYNE. The complete CDR3 sequence is CASSLRGAGYNEQFF. The chain links TRBV5-1 to TRBJ2-1, with D possibly matching TRBD2 (7 bases). The read falls 3 residues short of the CDR3 end, and the missing part is taken from the germline J gene. CDR1 is SGHRS, CDR2 YFSETQ, per germline. CDR3 length: 15 residues. Trimming shortened V by 2 bases and J by 3 bases, and 12 bases separated the two germline ends. The variable domain in full, with the rest retrieved from reference TRBV5-1 and TRBJ2-1, is KAGVTQTPRYLIKTRGQQVTLSCSPISGHRSVSWYQQTPGQGLQFLFEYFSETQRNKGNFPGRFSGRQFSNSRSEMNVSTLELGDSALYLCASSLRGAGYNEQFFGPGTRLTVL.

Notes on this clone: The read terminates 3 residues ahead of where the CDR3 ends, so the germline J gene completes it. This chain uses TRBV19 with TRBJ2-1, with 9 bases fitting TRBD2. V shed 5 bases, J shed 4 bases, and the junction held 9 bases outside the gene matches. CDR1 and CDR2 from the germline V gene are LNHDA and SQIVND (reference sequence). CDR3 length: 16 amino acids. CDR3 sequence reads: CASSGPLAGAYNEQFF. The DNA read from the CDR3 is TGTGCCAGTAGTGGTCCACTAGCGGGTGCATACAATGAG. Full variable domain (rest looked up from reference TRBV19 and TRBJ2-1): DGGITQSPKYLFRKEGQNVTLSCEQNLNHDAMYWYRQDPGQGLRLIYYSQIVNDFQKGDIAEGYSVSREKKESFPLTVTSAQKNPTAFYLCASSGPLAGAYNEQFFGPGTRLTVL.

To note about this clone: The read ends 3 residues shy of where the CDR3 ends; the end is completed using the germline J gene. V gene TRBV2 combines with J gene TRBJ2-7; D gene unclear. Deletions cut 7 bases from V and 1 base from J, with 11 bases between. The germline V gene has CDR1 SNHLY and CDR2 FYNNEI. The CDR3 extends over 13 amino acids. CDR3 sequence reads: CASTDLDSYEQYF. CDR3 DNA, as far as it was read: TGTGCCAGCACCGACTTAGATTCCTACGAG.

With regard to this clone: The sequenced fragment ends 3 residues before the CDR3 boundary, so the rest is inferred from the germline J gene. This rearrangement joins TRBV13 to TRBJ1-2; the match to TRBD1 covers 8 bases. Germline lookup yields CDR1 PRHDT and CDR2 FYEKMQ (reference sequence). The CDR3 runs to 22 residues. V shed 0 bases, J shed 1 base, and the junction held 22 bases outside the gene matches. CDR3 loop: CASSLGVEGERDRHKLNYGYTF. The DNA read from the CDR3 is TGTGCCAGCAGCTTAGGAGTGGAAGGCGAACGGGACAGGCATAAACTTAACTATGGC.

The CDR3 loop is CAWSAGTSGQETQYF. CDR3 DNA, as far as it was read: TGTGCCTGGAGTGCCGGGACTAGCGGACAAGAGACC. The V gene is TRBV30, the J gene TRBJ2-5, with 11 bases identical to TRBD2. Read coverage stops 3 residues before the CDR3 terminus; the germline J gene supplies the remainder. The CDR3 is 15 amino acids. Germline lookup yields CDR1 GTSNPN and CDR2 SVGIG (reference sequence). The J segment lost 2 bases and the V segment lost 1 base, leaving 3 bases of the junction unmatched.

For this clone: The read halts 3 residues ahead of the CDR3 end, with the missing end drawn from the germline J gene. V is TRBV2 and J is TRBJ2-2; the match to TRBD1 covers 8 bases. This CDR3 contains 15 residues. V gave up 7 bases and J gave up 1 base; unmatched junction bases: 5. Germline-derived CDR1 and CDR2 are SNHLY and FYNNEI. The chain's CDR3 is CASNADRENTGELFF. Partial CDR3 DNA: TGTGCCAGCAACGCGGACAGGGAGAACACCGGGGAG.

Worth noting for this clone: The CDR3 extends 3 residues past the end of the read, so its final part is completed from the germline J gene. This chain joins TRBV10-2 and TRBJ2-6; D unresolved. Trimming took 7 bases from V and 3 from J, leaving 16 bases between them. Germline loops: CDR1 WSHSY, CDR2 SAAADI. This CDR3 is built from 16 residues. The CDR3 DNA, read in part, is TGCGCCAGCATACAGCCATCGCGCAATGGGGCCAACGTC. It codes for CASIQPSRNGANV. The entire CDR3 reads CASIQPSRNGANVLTF.

Points on this clone: The missing CDR3 end, 3 residues past where the read stops, is filled in from the germline J gene. V usage is TRBV5-5 and J usage is TRBJ1-5, with 8 nucleotides matching TRBD1. With 4 bases clipped from V and 0 bases from J, the junction kept 3 bases outside the gene matches. The CDR3 totals 15 residues. CDR1 is SGHKS and CDR2 is YYEKEE in the germline V gene (reference sequence). CDR3 DNA, as far as it was read: TGTGCCAGCAGCACGGGACAGGCTAGCAATCAGCCC. Its protein is CASSTGQASNQP. The full CDR3 is CASSTGQASNQPQHF.

Concerning this clone: Read coverage stops 3 residues before the CDR3 terminus; the germline J gene supplies the remainder. The chain couples TRBV19 to TRBJ2-1; TRBD1 aligns across 11 bases. Germline CDR1 LNHDA, CDR2 SQIVND (reference sequence). This CDR3 has 16 amino acids. The junction had 10 bases not matched to a gene; V was cut back by 3 bases and J by 9 bases. The CDR3: CASSMGAGTGGSEQFF. The CDR3 DNA, read in part, is TGTGCCAGTAGTATGGGGGCCGGGACAGGGGGTTCTGAG.

A word on this clone: One end of the junction is discordant with germline, which a read error may explain. The sequenced fragment ends 3 residues before the CDR3 boundary, so the rest is inferred from the germline J gene. The rearrangement uses TRBV5-6 and TRBJ2-1; 10 bases map to TRBD2. The CDR3 is 14 amino acids. In germline, CDR1 is SGHDT, CDR2 YYEEEE. The part of the CDR3 DNA that was read is TGTGCCAGCAGGTTGGTACTAGCGGGAAATGAG. It is translated as CASRLVLAGNE. The whole CDR3 reads CASRLVLAGNEQFF. Drawing the rest from reference TRBV5-6 and TRBJ2-1, the complete variable domain is DAGVTQSPTHLIKTRGQQVTLRCSPKSGHDTVSWYQQALGQGPQFIFQYYEEEERQRGNFPDRFSGHQFPNYSSELNVNALLLGDSALYLCASRLVLAGNEQFFGPGTRLTVL.

Concerning this clone: A junction end diverges from the germline sequence, so it may reflect a read error. The sequenced fragment ends 3 residues before the CDR3 boundary, so the rest is inferred from the germline J gene. The V and J genes are TRBV7-6 and TRBJ2-7; D remains unclear. The CDR3 runs to 12 residues. Looked up from germline, CDR1 is SGHVS and CDR2 is FNYEAQ. This CDR3 is CASSLSSFEQYF. The sequenced part of the CDR3 DNA is TGTGCCAGCAGCTTAAGCTCCTTCGAG.

As to this clone: Read coverage stops 3 residues before the CDR3 terminus; the germline J gene supplies the remainder. The rearrangement uses TRBV5-1 and TRBJ2-7, with 9 positions matching TRBD1. CDR1 is SGHRS, CDR2 YFSETQ, per germline. V lost 3 bases, J lost 5 bases, and 6 bases stayed unmatched. The CDR3 totals 14 residues. The CDR3 DNA, read in part, is TGCGCCAGCAGCTCCGGGACAGGGAGGAACGAG. This translates into CASSSGTGRNE. The entire CDR3 is CASSSGTGRNEQYF.

Details on this clone: The read halts 3 residues ahead of the CDR3 end, with the missing end drawn from the germline J gene. V gene TRBV19 combines with J gene TRBJ2-2; the match to TRBD1 covers 9 bases. The CDR3 sequence is 17 residues long. Germline CDR1 is LNHDA and CDR2 is SQIVND (reference sequence). With 5 bases clipped from V and 7 bases from J, the junction kept 14 bases outside the gene matches. CDR3 DNA, as far as it was read: TGTGCCAGTAGTCACCACCTGGGGACAGGGAATATCGGGGAG. Encoded protein: CASSHHLGTGNIGE. The entire CDR3 protein is CASSHHLGTGNIGELFF.

A note on this clone: The read gets to within 3 residues of the CDR3 end, and the germline J gene fills in the rest. The V call is TRBV5-4, the J call TRBJ1-4; possibly TRBD1 for D (6 bases). CDR1 SGHNT and CDR2 YYREEE come from the germline V gene (reference sequence). The V end lost 9 bases, the J end lost 5 bases, and 14 bases lay between the germline ends. The CDR3 extends over 13 amino acids. CDR3 sequence reads: CATKGQPNEKLFF. The part of the CDR3 DNA that was read is TGTGCCACCAAAGGACAGCCGAATGAAAAA.

Points on this clone: With the read ending 3 residues before the CDR3 end, the germline J gene is used to fill in that end. The chain employs TRBV6-2 or TRBV6-3 and TRBJ2-3, with 10 bases matching TRBD2. Looked up from germline, CDR1 is MNHEY and CDR2 is SVGEGT. J lost 1 base, V lost 5 bases, and 3 bases had no gene match. The CDR3 has 15 amino acids. The CDR3 reads CASSRTSGGTDTQYF. The CDR3 DNA, read in part, is TGTGCCAGCAGTCGGACTAGCGGAGGCACAGATACG.

Comment on this clone: The read ends 3 residues before the CDR3 terminus; that terminus is restored from the germline J gene. The V call is TRBV29-1, the J call TRBJ2-2; D is ambiguous. CDR3 length equals 12 residues. Germline CDR1 reads SQVTM; CDR2 reads ANQGSEA. Deletions cut 5 bases from V and 6 bases from J, with 10 bases between. The part of the CDR3 DNA that was read is TGCAGCGTTTCAAGTGGGCCCGGGGAG. Protein product: CSVSSGPGE. The complete CDR3 protein is CSVSSGPGELFF.

Notes on this clone: One end of the junction does not line up with germline, which may come from a read error. Read data end 3 residues before the CDR3 end; the end is taken from the germline J gene. Other DNA sequences in the sample encode the same CDR3. This rearrangement joins TRBV7-6 to TRBJ1-3; D is undetermined. In germline, CDR1 is SGHVS, CDR2 FNYEAQ. This CDR3 is 16 amino acids long. Partial CDR3 DNA: TGTGCCAGCAGCCCGGAACGAGGGTTAATTGGAAACACT. It codes for CASSPERGLIGNT. In full, the CDR3 reads CASSPERGLIGNTIYF.

Concerning this clone itself: Sequencing ends 3 residues short of the CDR3 end; the germline J gene provides the rest. V usage is TRBV29-1 and J usage is TRBJ2-1; 8 bases align to TRBD2. The germline V gene has CDR1 SQVTM and CDR2 ANQGSEA. There are 17 residues in the CDR3. V lost 0 bases to trimming and J lost 5 bases; unmatched junction nucleotides: 12. CDR3 bases read: TGCAGCGTTGAAGATGCTACTAGCGGCGGCCGTCACAATGAG. This translates into CSVEDATSGGRHNE. The full CDR3 protein reads CSVEDATSGGRHNEQFF.

Note on this clone: The CDR3 end is not reached by the read, which stops 3 residues before it; the germline J gene fills it in. The gene calls are TRBV29-1 and TRBJ2-1; maybe TRBD2 (5 bases). Trimming removed 6 bases from V and 8 bases from J, with 23 bases in between. CDR1 and CDR2 from the germline V gene are SQVTM and ANQGSEA. This CDR3 contains 15 residues. The DNA read from the CDR3 is TGCAGCGTCAAAATCTTAGCGAGGACGGTCTATGAG. This gives the protein CSVKILARTVYE. From start to end, the CDR3 is CSVKILARTVYEQFF.

CDR3 amino acids: CASSREGENIQYF. The sequenced CDR3 bases are TGTGCCAGCAGCCGGGAGGGGGAGAACATT. The chain carries TRBV14 and TRBJ2-4; maybe TRBD2 (7 bases). Read coverage stops 3 residues before the CDR3 terminus; the germline J gene supplies the remainder. This CDR3 comprises 13 residues. V lost 4 bases and J 7 bases, leaving 11 bases between the germline ends. CDR1 and CDR2 from the germline V gene are SGHDN and FVKESK.

CDR3 DNA (partial): TGCGCCAGCACTCAACAGGGGTCCGATCAGCCC. It translates to CASTQQGSDQP. The full CDR3 is CASTQQGSDQPQHF. The J gene is TRBJ1-5, the V gene TRBV10-1; 7 bases map to TRBD1. The read falls 3 residues short of the CDR3 end, and the missing part is taken from the germline J gene. This CDR3 has 14 amino acids. The germline V gene has CDR1 WNHNN and CDR2 SYGVQD (reference sequence). The V and J ends lost 7 bases and 5 bases, in that order; junction bases with no gene match: 8.

This chain's CDR3 is CASSLVGGAGYGYTF. Incomplete CDR3 DNA: TGTGCCAGCAGCTTGGTAGGGGGCGCAGGCTATGGC. This chain uses TRBV5-6 with TRBJ1-2; 7 nucleotides agree with TRBD1. The read halts 3 residues ahead of the CDR3 end, with the missing end drawn from the germline J gene. The CDR3 covers 15 residues. CDR1 SGHDT and CDR2 YYEEEE come from the germline V gene. With 0 bases clipped from V and 4 bases from J, the junction kept 6 bases outside the gene matches.

The sequenced CDR3 bases are TGTGCCAGCAGTGATTTGGGTCCGGGACTAGCTTCCGAG. Its translation is CASSDLGPGLASE. The whole CDR3 protein is CASSDLGPGLASEQYF. J is TRBJ2-7 and V is TRBV6-1; 9 bases fit TRBD2. Read data end 3 residues before the CDR3 end; the end is taken from the germline J gene. Germline CDR1 and CDR2: MNHNS and SASEGT. The CDR3 runs 16 residues. V shed 3 bases and J 6 bases; nucleotides not matched to a gene: 12.

Incomplete CDR3 DNA: TGCAGTGCTAGTAGTCATACCACAGATACG. It is translated as CSASSHTTDT. The complete CDR3 reads CSASSHTTDTQYF. V gene TRBV20-1 combines with J gene TRBJ2-3; D unresolved. The CDR3 end falls 3 residues outside the read, so it is completed with the germline J gene. The CDR3 is 13 amino acids. Germline V gene data show CDR1 as DFQATT and CDR2 as SNEGSKA (reference sequence). V lost 3 bases, J lost 2 bases, and 9 bases lay in between.

With regard to this clone: Read sequence stops 3 residues before the CDR3 end, and the germline J gene provides the missing end. The J gene is TRBJ2-7, the V gene TRBV19; a weak D match, TRBD1 (8 bases). V was cut by 5 bases and J by 3 bases, with 17 bases left in between. Per germline, CDR1 LNHDA and CDR2 SQIVND (reference sequence). The CDR3 sequence is 15 residues long. This CDR3 is CASSPTGGVSYEQYF. CDR3 bases read: TGTGCCAGTAGTCCAACAGGGGGGGTAAGCTACGAG.

Worth noting for this clone: The read falls 3 residues short of the CDR3 end, and the missing part is taken from the germline J gene. The chain recombines TRBV29-1 with TRBJ1-2, with a possible D match to TRBD1 (6 bases). V was shortened by 7 bases and J by 5 bases, with 23 bases between the two germline ends. In germline, CDR1 is SQVTM, CDR2 ANQGSEA. The CDR3 covers 15 residues. The CDR3 here is CSAPSLGQGTYGYTF. Incomplete CDR3 DNA: TGCAGCGCCCCCTCGTTAGGACAAGGGACATATGGC.

Details on this clone: The read is 3 residues too short to cover the CDR3 end, so that end is filled in from the germline J gene. This rearrangement joins TRBV19 to TRBJ2-3; 12 bases map to TRBD2. The junction had 3 bases not matched to a gene; V was cut back by 5 bases and J by 3 bases. This CDR3 region has 15 residues. Germline CDR1 LNHDA, CDR2 SQIVND (reference sequence). The sequenced part of the CDR3 DNA is TGTGCCAGTAGTGCCGGACTAGCGGGAACAGATACG. Translation: CASSAGLAGTDT. The CDR3 reads in full as CASSAGLAGTDTQYF.

This chain's CDR3 is CSARPGTSGFYNEQFF. Incomplete CDR3 DNA: TGCAGTGCTAGACCCGGGACTAGCGGGTTTTACAATGAG. The J gene is TRBJ2-1, the V gene TRBV20-1, with 12 bases fitting TRBD2. The DNA ends 3 residues before the CDR3 does, and the rest of the CDR3 is filled in from the germline J gene. The CDR3 runs to 16 residues. Per the germline V gene, CDR1 is DFQATT and CDR2 is SNEGSKA (reference sequence). Unmatched junction bases numbered 6, after V lost 2 bases and J lost 4 bases.

About this clone itself: The sequenced fragment ends 3 residues before the CDR3 boundary, so the rest is inferred from the germline J gene. This chain links TRBV20-1 with TRBJ2-7, with D perhaps TRBD1 (6 bases). CDR1 and CDR2 from the germline V gene are DFQATT and SNEGSKA (reference sequence). With 0 bases removed from V and 0 bases from J, the gap between germline ends came to 15 bases. The CDR3 spans 16 residues. Partial CDR3 DNA: TGCAGTGCTAGAGAAAAAGAGACAGGTATCTCCTACGAG. Its protein is CSAREKETGISYE. The entire CDR3 sequence reads CSAREKETGISYEQYF.

With respect to this clone: The CDR3 end is not reached by the read, which stops 3 residues before it; the germline J gene fills it in. The J gene is TRBJ2-7, the V gene TRBV20-1, with TRBD2 identical over 13 bases. The CDR3 is 20 amino acids. Germline V lookup: CDR1 DFQATT, CDR2 SNEGSKA (reference sequence). J lost 1 base, V lost 2 bases, and 17 bases had no gene match. CDR3 in amino acids: CSARTIYPGLAGVSSYEQYF. Incomplete CDR3 DNA: TGCAGTGCTAGAACAATATACCCAGGACTAGCGGGAGTCTCGTCCTACGAG.

Regarding this clone: The read terminates 3 residues before the CDR3 end, so the remaining end is supplied by the germline J gene. This sequence joins TRBV7-8 and TRBJ2-7; 12 nucleotides agree with TRBD2. Germline lookup yields CDR1 SGHVS and CDR2 FQNEAQ. CDR3 length equals 15 residues. Trimming cost V 4 bases and J 4 bases; bases outside gene matches: 5. The chain's CDR3 is CASSSVGTSGYEQYF. The DNA read from the CDR3 is TGTGCCAGCAGCTCAGTCGGGACTAGCGGGTACGAG.